The present TCR beta chain was sequenced within a study of blood T cell repertoires in COVID-19. Study-level background: The United States, Italy and Spain provided the acute and convalescent COVID-19 samples.

Using immunoSEQ multiplex PCR, the repertoire was profiled, and TCRdb retains in-frame clones only, with some absent. This sample has roughly 200,000 clones, with 82% found just once. The V gene lost 0 bases and the J gene lost 8 bases, with 16 bases spanning the gap. Germline assignment: CDR1 LGHNA and CDR2 YNFKEQ. The CDR3 consists of 16 residues. The receptor was derived from an older woman with COVID-19, enrolled during active disease. The sample comprised peripheral blood. This chain links TRBV4-2 with TRBJ1-4; a weak D match, TRBD1 (5 bases). CDR3 bases: TGTGCCAGCAGCCAAGATCAAAGGCAGGGAGGGGAAAAACTGTTTTTT. This encodes CASSQDQRQGGEKLFF.